This note documents a single T cell receptor beta chain sequence. Antigen: not known. The data originate from a study of T cell responses to AZD1222 COVID-19 vaccine. J lost 2 bases, V lost 4 bases, and 5 bases had no gene match. The CDR3 sequence is 15 residues long. Germline CDR1 and CDR2: ENHRY and SYGVKD. Notes on the study in general: Repertoire collection took place solely once the T cell response had peaked. Regions left unmutated in variants are reportedly the target of nearly half of spike-specific TCRs. The CD4 TCRs associated with vaccination extended across spike and predominated at 160-218 and 743-854.

The protocol was immunoSEQ multiplex PCR, while the TCRdb copy is restricted to in-frame clones and leaves out a portion. The sample carries around 84,000 clones, roughly 87% recorded once. Source: peripheral blood, taken on day 0 of AZD1222 vaccination. The clonotype comes from an adult in good health. The chain couples TRBV10-3 to TRBJ1-5, with 7 bases aligning to TRBD1. The CDR3 loop is CAISAQGDGNQPQHF. CDR3 bases: TGTGCCATCAGTGCCCAGGGGGATGGCAATCAGCCCCAGCATTTT.